The 22 T cell receptor beta chains listed next were all sequenced from one sample in a study of blood T cell repertoires in COVID-19. Sequencing used immunoSEQ multiplex PCR; TCRdb keeps in-frame clones, though not all of them. The repertoire holds some 350,000 clones, with around 91% as singletons. Source material: PBMCs or T cells enriched from blood (not recorded which). These receptors all come from a young man who had recovered from COVID-19.

V gene TRBV7-8 combines with J gene TRBJ2-7; 10 bases agree with TRBD2. The length of the CDR3 is 15 residues. Unmatched junction bases numbered 2, after V lost 1 base and J lost 2 bases. CDR1 and CDR2 from the germline V gene are SGHVS and FQNEAQ. The CDR3, as DNA: TGTGCCAGCAGCTTAGAGAGCGGGAGGGCCTACGAGCAGTACTTC. This gives the protein CASSLESGRAYEQYF. The variable domain in full, completed from reference TRBV7-8 and TRBJ2-7, reads GAGVSQSPRYKVAKRGQDVALRCDPISGHVSLFWYQQALGQGPEFLTYFQNEAQLDKSGLPSDRFFAERPEGSVSTLKIQRTQQEDSAVYLCASSLESGRAYEQYFGPGTRLTVT.

This chain uses TRBV28 with TRBJ2-7; the D gene is possibly TRBD1 (5 bases). Germline loops: CDR1 MDHEN, CDR2 SYDVKM. This CDR3 spans 14 amino acids. V was cut by 5 bases and J by 1 base, with 12 bases left in between. The CDR3 nucleotides read TGTGCCAGCAGTCCGACAGTATTGTCCTACGAGCAGTACTTC. It yields the protein CASSPTVLSYEQYF.

CDR3 residues: CASSQEAGSTYEQYF. In DNA, the CDR3 is TGCGCCAGCAGCCAAGAGGCGGGAAGTACCTACGAGCAGTACTTC. The chain employs TRBV4-3 and TRBJ2-7; possibly TRBD2 for D (6 bases). The CDR3 is 15 residues long. From germline, CDR1 is LGHNA and CDR2 YSLEER. V lost 0 bases and J lost 2, with 11 bases in between.

The V gene is TRBV10-3, the J gene TRBJ2-1; maybe TRBD2 (5 bases). V was pared by 0 bases and J by 3 bases, with 9 bases between. CDR1 ENHRY and CDR2 SYGVKD come from the germline V gene. CDR3 size: 15 residues. DNA of the CDR3: TGTGCCATCAGTGAGTCGAGCGGAGTCTACAATGAGCAGTTCTTC. It yields the protein CAISESSGVYNEQFF.

The V call is TRBV24-1, the J call TRBJ1-4; 9 nucleotides line up with TRBD1. The CDR3 loop spans 15 amino acids. The germline V gene has CDR1 KGHDR and CDR2 SFDVKD. V shed 3 bases, J shed 8 bases, and the junction held 6 bases outside the gene matches. The CDR3 sequence: CATSDPGTGREKLFF. CDR3 bases: TGTGCCACCAGTGATCCCGGGACAGGGCGCGAAAAACTGTTTTTT.

The chain uses TRBV7-3 and TRBJ2-5; 13 bases are shared with TRBD2. Germline V lookup: CDR1 SGHTA, CDR2 FQGTGA. V lost 4 bases, J lost 4 bases, and 6 bases stayed unmatched. This CDR3 has 16 amino acids. The DNA for the CDR3 is TGTGCCAGCAGCTCGGGACTAGCGGGATGGGGAGAGACCCAGTACTTC. Translated: CASSSGLAGWGETQYF.

V gene TRBV12-5 combines with J gene TRBJ2-3; D might be TRBD1 (6 bases). Germline CDR1 LGHNT, CDR2 FRNRAP. The CDR3 contains 14 residues. Trimming left V 5 bases short and J 2 bases short, with 11 bases between. DNA of the CDR3: TGTGCTAGTGGTGACCGGGACAACACAGATACGCAGTATTTT. This translates into CASGDRDNTDTQYF.

This sequence joins TRBV7-3 and TRBJ2-1; 9 bases are shared with TRBD1. The CDR3 totals 14 residues. V was pared by 7 bases and J by 9 bases, with 10 bases of the junction left unmatched. The germline V gene encodes CDR1 SGHTA and CDR2 FQGTGA. The CDR3 region has the DNA TGTGCCAGCATAGGGGGACAGGGATGCTGTGAGCAGTTCTTC. Encoded protein: CASIGGQGCCEQFF.

The genes are TRBV12-3 or TRBV12-4 and TRBJ1-2; 7 nucleotides agree with TRBD1. The length of the CDR3 is 13 residues. The V segment lost 1 base and the J segment 6 bases; nucleotides outside the gene matches: 2. CDR3: CASSLGTGDGYTF. CDR3 in DNA: TGTGCCAGCAGTTTAGGAACAGGGGATGGCTACACCTTC.

The chain employs TRBV6-1 and TRBJ2-7; TRBD1 matches at 8 bases. CDR1 MNHNS and CDR2 SASEGT come from the germline V gene. The V and J ends lost 3 bases and 3 bases, in that order; junction bases with no gene match: 7. This CDR3 contains 15 residues. This chain's CDR3 is CASSEWTGRFYEQYF. CDR3 nucleotide sequence: TGTGCCAGCAGTGAGTGGACAGGGCGATTCTACGAGCAGTACTTC.

The rearrangement uses TRBV29-1 and TRBJ1-2; D remains unclear. V was pared by 7 bases and J by 1 base, with 10 bases between. The CDR3 is made up of 12 amino acids. Germline CDR1 and CDR2: SQVTM and ANQGSEA. The CDR3 region has the DNA TGCAGCGATCGAGCGAATAACTATGGCTACACCTTC. Amino acids: CSDRANNYGYTF.

The V call is TRBV6-5, the J call TRBJ1-5; no reliable D call. Germline CDR1 is MNHEY and CDR2 is SVGAGI. Trimming removed 0 bases at V and 4 bases at J, with 10 bases between. The CDR3 sequence is 15 residues long. The CDR3 is CASSYSDGVNQPQHF. The CDR3, as DNA: TGTGCCAGCAGTTACTCTGACGGGGTAAATCAGCCCCAGCATTTT.

This clone showed up just once. The J gene is TRBJ1-2, the V gene TRBV19, with 8 nucleotides matching TRBD1. The germline V gene has CDR1 LNHDA and CDR2 SQIVND (reference sequence). V shed 5 bases, J shed 7 bases, and the junction held 12 bases outside the gene matches. CDR3 length equals 15 residues. Here the CDR3 reads CASSWGQVGLSGYTF. The CDR3 nucleotides are TGTGCCAGTAGTTGGGGACAGGTGGGGCTTAGTGGCTACACCTTC.

The genes are TRBV28 and TRBJ1-5; maybe TRBD1 (6 bases). The germline CDR1 and CDR2 sequences are MDHEN and SYDVKM. V lost 2 bases and J 3 bases, leaving 8 bases between the germline ends. This CDR3 is 14 amino acids long. CDR3 protein: CASSLRQDNQPQHF. The CDR3, as DNA: TGTGCCAGCAGTTTACGACAGGACAATCAGCCCCAGCATTTT.

The chain joins TRBV4-3 to TRBJ2-2; 10 nucleotides align to TRBD1. CDR3 length equals 17 residues. The V segment lost 2 bases and the J segment 4 bases; nucleotides outside the gene matches: 7. CDR1 is LGHNA, CDR2 YSLEER, per germline. The DNA for the CDR3 is TGCGCCAGCAGCCAAACATCCGGGACAGGGGTCACCGGGGAGCTGTTTTTT. Its protein is CASSQTSGTGVTGELFF.

The chain links TRBV4-3 to TRBJ2-6; TRBD2 is a possible D gene (6 bases). Trimming stripped 1 base from V and 0 bases from J, with 7 bases between. Germline V CDR1 and CDR2: LGHNA, YSLEER. The CDR3 contains 16 residues. The chain's CDR3 is CASSQGGVSGANVLTF. CDR3 nucleotide sequence: TGCGCCAGCAGCCAAGGCGGGGTCTCTGGGGCCAACGTCCTGACTTTC.

The chain combines TRBV3-1 (or the pseudogene TRBV3-2) with TRBJ2-7; the match to TRBD2 covers 11 bases. With 0 bases clipped from V and 6 bases from J, the junction kept 1 base outside the gene matches. CDR1 is LGHDT, CDR2 YNNKEL, per germline (reference sequence). The CDR3 extends over 14 amino acids. CDR3 in DNA: TGTGCCAGCAGCCAAGAAACTAGCGGGAGCGAGCAGTACTTC. This gives the protein CASSQETSGSEQYF.

The rearrangement uses TRBV2 and TRBJ2-6; 8 nucleotides agree with TRBD1. V shed 6 bases and J 3 bases; nucleotides not matched to a gene: 19. Looked up from germline, CDR1 is SNHLY and CDR2 is FYNNEI. This CDR3 spans 20 amino acids. For the CDR3, the DNA is TGTGCCAGCAGGCCAGTGGGGTTAAGGACAGGGATAAATGGGGCCAACGTCCTGACTTTC. This sequence encodes CASRPVGLRTGINGANVLTF.

The rearrangement uses TRBV2 and TRBJ1-4; TRBD1 matches at 8 bases. The CDR3 length is 15 residues. Germline CDR1 is SNHLY and CDR2 is FYNNEI. The V gene end was trimmed by 6 bases and the J gene end by 8 bases; junction bases not matched to a gene: 11. DNA for the CDR3: TGTGCCAGCAGGACACGTACAGGGGGTTGGGAAAAACTGTTTTTT. It translates to CASRTRTGGWEKLFF.

The gene calls are TRBV4-1 and TRBJ2-7; 12 nucleotides match TRBD2. CDR3 length: 16 residues. The V gene end was trimmed by 1 base and the J gene end by 8 bases; junction bases not matched to a gene: 9. The germline V gene encodes CDR1 MGHRA and CDR2 YSYEKL. The CDR3 region has the DNA TGCGCCAGCAGCCAAGGACTAGCGGGAGAGGGTAGAAAGCAGTACTTC. Translated, it gives CASSQGLAGEGRKQYF.

J is TRBJ2-1 and V is TRBV2, with 10 bases that match TRBD1. CDR1 and CDR2 (germline): SNHLY, FYNNEI. The CDR3 has 17 amino acids. The ends lost 2 bases at V and 4 bases at J; junction bases unmatched: 8. The CDR3 loop reads CASSEWVRDRGYNEQFF. The CDR3, as DNA: TGTGCCAGCAGTGAATGGGTTCGGGACAGGGGATACAATGAGCAGTTCTTC. Supplemented by reference TRBV2 and TRBJ2-1, the full variable domain reads EPEVTQTPSHQVTQMGQEVILRCVPISNHLYFYWYRQILGQKVEFLVSFYNNEISEKSEIFDDQFSVERPDGSNFTLKIRSTKLEDSAMYFCASSEWVRDRGYNEQFFGPGTRLTVL.

This chain connects TRBV19 to TRBJ1-1; perhaps TRBD1 as D (5 bases). In germline, CDR1 is LNHDA, CDR2 SQIVND (reference sequence). V gave up 9 bases and J gave up 4 bases, with 18 bases separating them. The CDR3 covers 14 residues. The CDR3 sequence is CASHREGLVTEAFF. CDR3 in DNA: TGTGCCAGCCATCGGGAGGGGCTGGTCACTGAAGCTTTCTTT.